What follows are 12 T cell receptor beta chains derived from one specimen sequenced in a study of T cells in localized non-small cell lung cancer. The method was immunoSEQ multiplex PCR; TCRdb's version includes in-frame clones alone and lacks a portion of them. The sample lists about 70,000 clones; roughly nine tenths were seen once. This material consisted of peripheral blood, taken before any cancer treatment. All receptors derive from a male donor at least 60 years old with stage III squamous cell lung carcinoma.

The chain uses TRBV2 and TRBJ1-6; 9 nucleotides line up with TRBD1. The germline V gene encodes CDR1 SNHLY and CDR2 FYNNEI. V shed 6 bases, J shed 3 bases, and the junction held 3 bases outside the gene matches. The CDR3 runs to 15 residues. The CDR3 DNA sequence: TGTGCCAGCAGGGACAGGGGTTACTATAATTCACCCCTCCACTTT. Residues: CASRDRGYYNSPLHF.

This chain joins TRBV29-1 and TRBJ1-2, with 8 positions matching TRBD1. V trimming: 4 bases; J trimming: 8 bases; junction bases outside the gene matches: 6. The CDR3 has 12 residues. The germline V gene encodes CDR1 SQVTM and CDR2 ANQGSEA. The CDR3 DNA reads as TGCAGCGTTGCGCAGGACAGGGAGGGCTACACCTTC. It is translated as CSVAQDREGYTF.

This clone was seen a single time. The chain has TRBV5-1 and TRBJ1-5; D call uncertain. Germline V lookup: CDR1 SGHRS, CDR2 YFSETQ. V was trimmed by 0 bases and J by 7 bases, leaving 14 bases between them. The CDR3 totals 15 residues. CDR3 protein: CASSLEGGVGQPQHF. DNA for the CDR3: TGCGCCAGCAGCTTGGAGGGTGGGGTTGGGCAGCCCCAGCATTTT.

Concerning this clone itself: A far more abundant clone sits one base away, making this likely a read error. The chain links TRBV7-9 to TRBJ2-1; 9 nucleotides align to TRBD2. This CDR3 is built from 19 residues. CDR1 SEHNR and CDR2 FQNEAQ come from the germline V gene (reference sequence). Trimming at V came to 5 bases and at J to 8 bases, leaving 22 bases not matched to a gene. The DNA for the CDR3 is TGTGCCAGCAGCCAAGAAGGGATAGCGGGGGCGTTGTTTGCGGATGAGCAGTTCTTC. Its protein is CASSQEGIAGALFADEQFF. Complete variable domain (other parts from reference TRBV7-9 and TRBJ2-1): DTGVSQNPRHKITKRGQNVTFRCDPISEHNRLYWYRQTLGQGPEFLTYFQNEAQLEKSRLLSDRFSAERPKGSFSTLEIQRTEQGDSAMYLCASSQEGIAGALFADEQFFGPGTRLTVL.

The rearrangement links TRBV18 to TRBJ1-2; 9 nucleotides match TRBD1. CDR1 is KGHSH, CDR2 LQKENI, per germline. CDR3 length: 15 residues. The ends lost 0 bases at V and 9 bases at J; junction bases unmatched: 8. CDR3 in amino acids: CASSPPLGDRVRYTF. In nucleotides, the CDR3 is TGTGCCAGCTCACCACCTTTAGGGGACAGGGTTCGCTACACCTTC.

The V gene is TRBV2, the J gene TRBJ2-2, with TRBD1 matching 10 bases. Germline loops: CDR1 SNHLY, CDR2 FYNNEI. The CDR3 loop spans 14 amino acids. V trimming: 6 bases; J trimming: 3 bases; junction bases outside the gene matches: 1. CDR3 nucleotides: TGTGCCAGCAGAGGACAGGGGGACACCGGGGAGCTGTTTTTT. It translates to CASRGQGDTGELFF.

The V call is TRBV19, the J call TRBJ2-3; D perhaps matches TRBD1 (6 bases). CDR1 is LNHDA, CDR2 SQIVND, per germline (reference sequence). This CDR3 is built from 15 residues. V lost 6 bases, J lost 1 base, and 14 bases lay in between. The CDR3 DNA reads as TGTGCCAGTAGCATACAGGGTATTGGCACAGATACGCAGTATTTT. It is translated as CASSIQGIGTDTQYF.

The chain joins TRBV5-1 to TRBJ1-5; no clear D. Per germline, CDR1 SGHRS and CDR2 YFSETQ. The CDR3 is 15 residues long. V gave up 2 bases and J gave up 3 bases, with 12 bases separating them. The CDR3 DNA is TGCGCCAGCAGCTTCGACGGTACGCCCAATCAGCCCCAGCATTTT. Its protein is CASSFDGTPNQPQHF.

J is TRBJ1-5 and V is TRBV5-1; the D is unclear. Per germline, CDR1 SGHRS and CDR2 YFSETQ. The CDR3 has 14 residues. V was trimmed by 0 bases and J by 5 bases, leaving 9 bases between them. CDR3 region: CASSLGPGDQPQHF. CDR3 coding DNA: TGCGCCAGCAGCTTGGGACCCGGGGATCAGCCCCAGCATTTT.

J is TRBJ1-1 and V is TRBV4-1; 8 nucleotides match TRBD1. This CDR3 is built from 15 residues. Germline lookup yields CDR1 MGHRA and CDR2 YSYEKL. The ends lost 4 bases at V and 1 base at J; junction bases unmatched: 5. The CDR3 bases are TGCGCCAGCAGCCTAGACAGGGGCGCGAACACTGAAGCTTTCTTT. It translates to CASSLDRGANTEAFF.

The chain employs TRBV7-9 and TRBJ1-2; a weak D match, TRBD1 (6 bases). The CDR3 contains 15 residues. Deletions cut 8 bases from V and 7 bases from J, with 23 bases between. CDR1 is SEHNR and CDR2 is FQNEAQ in the germline V gene (reference sequence). CDR3 nucleotides: TGTGCCAGCTCGACGACAGGAGACCGGGGAGGTGGCTACACCTTC. As protein: CASSTTGDRGGGYTF.

DNA for the CDR3: TGTGCCAGCAGTTCTGGGGCCAACGTCCTGACTTTC. Encoded protein: CASSSGANVLTF. V usage is TRBV2 and J usage is TRBJ2-6; no firm D call. The CDR3 length is 12 residues. V was shortened by 5 bases and J by 1 base, with 0 bases between the two germline ends. In germline, CDR1 is SNHLY, CDR2 FYNNEI.